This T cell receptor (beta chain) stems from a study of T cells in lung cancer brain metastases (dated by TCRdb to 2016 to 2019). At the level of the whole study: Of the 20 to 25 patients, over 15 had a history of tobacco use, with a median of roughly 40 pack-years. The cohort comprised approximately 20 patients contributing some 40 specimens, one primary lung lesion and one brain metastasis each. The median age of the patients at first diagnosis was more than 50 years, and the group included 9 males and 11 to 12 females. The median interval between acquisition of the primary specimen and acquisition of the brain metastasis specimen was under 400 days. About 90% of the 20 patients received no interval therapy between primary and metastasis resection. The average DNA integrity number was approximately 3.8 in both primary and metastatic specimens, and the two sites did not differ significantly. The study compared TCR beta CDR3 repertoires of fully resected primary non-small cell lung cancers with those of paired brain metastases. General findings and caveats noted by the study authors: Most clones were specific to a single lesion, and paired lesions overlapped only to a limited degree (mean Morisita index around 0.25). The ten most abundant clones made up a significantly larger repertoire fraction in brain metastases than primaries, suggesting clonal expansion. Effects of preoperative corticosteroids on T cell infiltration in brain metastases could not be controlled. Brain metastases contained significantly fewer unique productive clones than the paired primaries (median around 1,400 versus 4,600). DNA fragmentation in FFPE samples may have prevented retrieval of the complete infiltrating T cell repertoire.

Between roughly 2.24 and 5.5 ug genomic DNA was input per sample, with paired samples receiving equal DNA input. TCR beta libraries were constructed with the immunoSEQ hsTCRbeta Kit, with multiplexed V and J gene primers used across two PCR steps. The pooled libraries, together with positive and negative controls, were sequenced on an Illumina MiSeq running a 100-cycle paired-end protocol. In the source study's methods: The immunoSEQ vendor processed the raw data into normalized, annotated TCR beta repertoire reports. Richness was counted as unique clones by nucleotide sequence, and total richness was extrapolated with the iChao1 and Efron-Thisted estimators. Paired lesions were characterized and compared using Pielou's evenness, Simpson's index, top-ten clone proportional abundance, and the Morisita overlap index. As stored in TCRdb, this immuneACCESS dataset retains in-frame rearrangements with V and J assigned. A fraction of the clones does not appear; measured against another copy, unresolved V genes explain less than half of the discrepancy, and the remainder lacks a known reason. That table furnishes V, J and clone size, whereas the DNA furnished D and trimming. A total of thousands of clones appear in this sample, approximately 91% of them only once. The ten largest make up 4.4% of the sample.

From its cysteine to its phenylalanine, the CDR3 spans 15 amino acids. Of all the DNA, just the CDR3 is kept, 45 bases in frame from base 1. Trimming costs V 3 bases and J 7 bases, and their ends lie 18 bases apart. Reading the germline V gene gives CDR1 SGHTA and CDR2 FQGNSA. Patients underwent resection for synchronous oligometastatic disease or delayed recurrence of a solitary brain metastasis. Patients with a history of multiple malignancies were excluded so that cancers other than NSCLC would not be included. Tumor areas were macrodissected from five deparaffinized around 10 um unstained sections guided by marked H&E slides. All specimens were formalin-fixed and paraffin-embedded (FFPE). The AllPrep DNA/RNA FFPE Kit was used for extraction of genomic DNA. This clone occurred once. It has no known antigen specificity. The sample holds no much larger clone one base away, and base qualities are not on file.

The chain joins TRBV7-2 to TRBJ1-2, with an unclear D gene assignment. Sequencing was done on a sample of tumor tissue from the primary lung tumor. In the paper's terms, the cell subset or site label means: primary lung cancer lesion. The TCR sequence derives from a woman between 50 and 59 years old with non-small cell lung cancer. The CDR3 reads CASSFVGKGRSGYTF. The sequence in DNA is TGTGCCAGCAGCTTTGTGGGAAAGGGTCGGAGTGGCTACACCTTC.